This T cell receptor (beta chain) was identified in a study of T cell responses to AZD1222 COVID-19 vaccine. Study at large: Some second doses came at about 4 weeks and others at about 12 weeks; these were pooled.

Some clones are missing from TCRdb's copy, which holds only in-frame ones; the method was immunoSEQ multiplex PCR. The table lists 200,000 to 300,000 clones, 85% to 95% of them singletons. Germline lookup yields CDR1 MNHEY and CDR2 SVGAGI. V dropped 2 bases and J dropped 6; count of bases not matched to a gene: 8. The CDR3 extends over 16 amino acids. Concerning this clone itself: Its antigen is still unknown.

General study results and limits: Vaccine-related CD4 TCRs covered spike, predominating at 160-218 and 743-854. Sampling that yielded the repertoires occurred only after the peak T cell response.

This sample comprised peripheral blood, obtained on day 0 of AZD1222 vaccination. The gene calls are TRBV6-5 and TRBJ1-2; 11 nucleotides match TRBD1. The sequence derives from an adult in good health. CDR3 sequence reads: CASSYLPRTGGHGYTF. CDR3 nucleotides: TGTGCCAGCAGTTACCTCCCGAGGACAGGGGGCCATGGCTACACCTTC.